Shown below are 15 T cell receptor beta chains from a single sample sequenced in a study of blood T cell repertoires in COVID-19 (dated by TCRdb to 2018 to 2021). Library construction relied on the immunoSEQ multiplex PCR assay. The table was pulled from immuneACCESS by TCRdb, which kept in-frame rearrangements only. Such tables lose some clones; where checked, under half of the loss comes from unresolved V genes, and the rest has no known cause. The sample table shows 200,000 to 250,000 clones, and approximately 86% are seen once. The top ten clonotypes cover less than 5% of the sample. Sequenced sample: PBMCs or T cells enriched from blood (not recorded which). The receptors were gathered from a woman in her forties with acute COVID-19.

The V gene is TRBV16, the J gene TRBJ1-3; D is perhaps TRBD1 (6 bases). The length of the CDR3 is 14 residues. Germline values: CDR1 KGHSY, CDR2 FQNENV. The ends were cut back, 4 bases at V and 4 bases at J, with 11 bases in the middle. CDR3 in amino acids: CASSLQGRGNTIYF. CDR3 nucleotides: TGTGCCAGCAGCCTACAGGGTCGGGGAAACACCATATATTTT.

J is TRBJ2-1 and V is TRBV5-1; D uncertain. The CDR3 has 12 residues. The ends were cut back, 5 bases at V and 9 bases at J, with 12 bases in the middle. Germline loops: CDR1 SGHRS, CDR2 YFSETQ. The CDR3 region is CASREGSGEQFF. The CDR3 nucleotides are TGCGCCAGCAGAGAAGGCTCGGGTGAGCAGTTCTTC.

The chain employs TRBV9 and TRBJ2-3; possibly TRBD1 for D (5 bases). With 4 bases removed from V and 1 base from J, the gap between germline ends came to 13 bases. Germline assignment: CDR1 SGDLS and CDR2 YYNGEE. The CDR3 totals 15 residues. The CDR3 DNA sequence: TGTGCCAGCAGCCAAGGGGTAGGGGGCACAGATACGCAGTATTTT. This gives the protein CASSQGVGGTDTQYF.

The chain couples TRBV4-2 to TRBJ2-3, with 8 bases aligning to TRBD1. Losses at the gene ends were 0 bases for V and 0 bases for J; bases not matched to a gene: 8. This CDR3 comprises 18 residues. Germline CDR1 LGHNA, CDR2 YNFKEQ. For the CDR3, the DNA is TGTGCCAGCAGCCAAGACGGTACCGGGACAGGAAGCACAGATACGCAGTATTTT. Encoded protein: CASSQDGTGTGSTDTQYF.

The genes are TRBV9 and TRBJ2-3; no firm D call. The germline V gene encodes CDR1 SGDLS and CDR2 YYNGEE. V was trimmed by 0 bases and J by 5 bases, leaving 10 bases between them. The CDR3 spans 14 residues. The CDR3 here is CASSVVVNEDTQYF. CDR3 in DNA: TGTGCCAGCAGCGTAGTAGTTAATGAAGATACGCAGTATTTT.

This chain uses TRBV15 with TRBJ2-6; tentative D call: TRBD2 (6 bases). V was pared by 5 bases and J by 3 bases, with 14 bases between. The CDR3 totals 16 residues. Germline-derived CDR1 and CDR2 are LNHNV and YYDKDF (reference sequence). The CDR3 region is CATSAGRADGANVLTF. As DNA, the CDR3 is TGTGCCACCAGCGCCGGGAGAGCGGATGGGGCCAACGTCCTGACTTTC.

The chain carries TRBV11-3 and TRBJ1-1; D uncertain. The CDR3 loop spans 13 amino acids. V lost 2 bases and J lost 0, with 4 bases in between. CDR1 is SGHNT and CDR2 is YENEEA in the germline V gene. CDR3 in amino acids: CASSLSLNTEAFF. The CDR3 bases are TGTGCCAGCAGCTTAAGCTTGAACACTGAAGCTTTCTTT. Looking up the rest from reference TRBV11-3 and TRBJ1-1 gives the full variable domain: EAGVVQSPRYKIIEKKQPVAFWCNPISGHNTLYWYLQNLGQGPELLIRYENEEAVDDSQLPKDRFSAERLKGVDSTLKIQPAELGDSAVYLCASSLSLNTEAFFGQGTRLTVV.

J is TRBJ1-5 and V is TRBV19, with D maybe TRBD1 (6 bases). The CDR3 runs to 14 residues. Trimming stripped 7 bases from V and 4 bases from J, with 14 bases between. Germline CDR1 LNHDA, CDR2 SQIVND (reference sequence). This CDR3 reads CASTSGRGNQPQHF. The DNA for the CDR3 is TGTGCCAGTACCTCGGGGAGGGGGAATCAGCCCCAGCATTTT.

There are a few counts of this clone. The chain is built from TRBV7-3 and TRBJ2-1; TRBD2 matches 12 bases. The CDR3 is 17 amino acids. Germline values: CDR1 SGHTA, CDR2 FQGTGA. J gave up 5 bases and V 5 bases, and 10 bases lay outside the gene matches. This CDR3 is CASSPRPGLAGDNEQFF. In nucleotides, the CDR3 is TGTGCCAGCAGCCCCCGCCCGGGACTAGCGGGCGACAATGAGCAGTTCTTC.

This chain links TRBV28 with TRBJ1-3, with unresolved D. The germline V and J ends were trimmed by 6 bases and 9 bases, with 9 bases remaining between them. There are 11 residues in the CDR3. Germline V gene sequence: CDR1 MDHEN, CDR2 SYDVKM. The chain's CDR3 is CASRRASTIYF. CDR3 DNA sequence: TGTGCCAGCAGGCGGGCAAGCACCATATATTTT.

This clone was seen a single time. The chain has TRBV7-6 and TRBJ2-1, with 7 nucleotides matching TRBD2. Trimming took 5 bases from V and 9 from J; bases not matched to a gene: 13. Looked up from germline, CDR1 is SGHVS and CDR2 is FNYEAQ. The CDR3 extends over 15 amino acids. The CDR3 region is CASSPVTSSVGEQFF. The CDR3 DNA sequence: TGTGCCAGCAGCCCGGTGACTAGCAGTGTGGGTGAGCAGTTCTTC. Together with reference TRBV7-6 and TRBJ2-1, the CDR3 gives the full variable domain: GAGVSQSPRYKVTKRGQDVALRCDPISGHVSLYWYRQALGQGPEFLTYFNYEAQQDKSGLPNDRFSAERPEGSISTLTIQRTEQRDSAMYRCASSPVTSSVGEQFFGPGTRLTVL.

This rearrangement joins TRBV28 to TRBJ1-1; D gene uncertain. V lost 5 bases and J 1 base, leaving 8 bases between the germline ends. CDR1 MDHEN and CDR2 SYDVKM come from the germline V gene. The CDR3 covers 13 residues. CDR3 nucleotide sequence: TGTGCCAGCAGTACAGAGGGGAACACTGAAGCTTTCTTT. Translated, it gives CASSTEGNTEAFF.

V is TRBV19 and J is TRBJ2-1; 10 nucleotides line up with TRBD2. This CDR3 has 15 residues. In germline, CDR1 is LNHDA, CDR2 SQIVND (reference sequence). With V trimmed by 1 base and J by 10 bases, 7 bases remained unmatched. The CDR3 reads CASSIGSSGRGEQFF. DNA for the CDR3: TGTGCCAGTAGTATAGGTTCTAGCGGGAGAGGAGAGCAGTTCTTC.

The genes are TRBV7-2 and TRBJ2-1, with 8 nucleotides matching TRBD2. CDR1 is SGHTA, CDR2 FQGNSA, per germline. J gave up 1 base and V 4 bases, and 6 bases lay outside the gene matches. The CDR3 consists of 16 residues. As DNA, the CDR3 is TGTGCCAGCAGCTCCCCCGGGACTAGGTCCTACAATGAGCAGTTCTTC. Translated, it gives CASSSPGTRSYNEQFF.

This CDR3 reads CASSRTSGSREQYF. DNA of the CDR3: TGTGCCAGTAGCCGGACTAGCGGGAGTCGCGAGCAGTACTTC. V usage is TRBV19 and J usage is TRBJ2-7; TRBD2 matches at 13 bases. CDR3 length: 14 residues. Germline V gene lookup returns CDR1 LNHDA and CDR2 SQIVND (reference sequence). The V gene end was trimmed by 6 bases and the J gene end by 6 bases; junction bases not matched to a gene: 5.